This T cell receptor (beta chain) was sequenced in a study of monozygotic twins with inflammatory bowel disease. Study-level points and caveats: By inverse Simpson index, TCRbeta diversity was lower in IBD patients than in healthy co-twins.

The CDR3 length is 14 residues. Germline-derived CDR1 and CDR2 are SEHNR and FQNEAQ (reference sequence). Comment on this clonotype: Its antigen is not known.

TCRdb re-called the 5' RACE reads; one entry per CDR3 protein, DNA not given. The sample totals approximately 150,000 distinct CDR3 sequences; its top ten clones hold 2.4%. This receptor was taken from a human donor with ulcerative colitis or Crohn's disease, or a healthy co-twin of an affected twin (not recorded which). V usage is TRBV7-9 and J usage is TRBJ1-1; TCRdb outputs TRBD1, but without DNA this stays unchecked. Source material: blood. The chain's CDR3 is CASSNTLIGAEAFF.